This T cell receptor beta chain derives from a study of blood T cell repertoires in COVID-19. On the study more broadly: Acute and convalescent COVID-19 samples came from the United States, Italy and Spain. Sample material is recorded as cDNA or gDNA derived from T cells, B-cell-depleted T cells, or PBMCs.

The repertoire was sequenced with immunoSEQ multiplex PCR; TCRdb's copy has only in-frame clones and lacks some. This sample has around 100,000 clones; over 70% occur once, and the top ten carry around 1.5%. Germline V CDR1 and CDR2: SEHNR, FQNEAQ (reference sequence). This CDR3 has 17 residues. V trimming: 4 bases; J trimming: 6 bases; junction bases outside the gene matches: 16. Input material: peripheral blood. The V gene is TRBV7-9, the J gene TRBJ2-3; TRBD2 matches at 7 bases. The TCR was taken from a man in his forties or fifties with acute or convalescent COVID-19. The CDR3 nucleotides are TGTGCCAGCAGCTCCGGGATAGCGGGCCAGGCGGGGGATACGCAGTATTTT. Translated, it gives CASSSGIAGQAGDTQYF.